The clone carrying this T cell receptor beta chain was observed at least ten times. This entry comes from a study of T cell repertoires in cytomegalovirus infection. Study-level information: Matching HLA type and CMV infection were both indicated by public TCR beta signatures.

Trimming took 1 base from V and 7 from J; bases not matched to a gene: 5. The CDR3 length is 14 residues. MiXCR, applied by TCRdb to the reads, yields one record per CDR3 protein. The table includes about 310,000 distinct CDR3 sequences, 15% to 20% detected once. The origin of this receptor is a human donor in good health (CMV status not recorded). Some clones in this sample may be carry-over from other donors' samples. The chain uses TRBV12-3 or TRBV12-4 and TRBJ1-2; TRBD1 agrees at 8 bases. Source material: PBMCs. The CDR3 DNA sequence: TGTGCCAGCAGTTTAGGTCAGGGGGCGAGTGGCTACACCTTC. It translates to CASSLGQGASGYTF.